The 19 T cell receptor beta chains listed next were all sequenced from one sample in a study of vaccination effects on CD4 cells after COVID-19. ViraFEST expansion of antigen-specific CD4+ T cells with viral peptide pools preceded sequencing. Upon completion of 10 days in culture, CD4+ T cells were isolated. The healthy vaccine recipients, who had no prior SARS-CoV-2 infection, showed negative nucleocapsid antibodies. Their target antigens are unknown. Profiled with immunoSEQ multiplex PCR; TCRdb holds only in-frame clones, not every one. The sample has 65,000 to 85,000 clones; about 80% are singletons. Material: CD4+ T cells from PBMCs cultured with SARS-CoV-2 spike peptides, obtained before COVID-19 vaccination. All receptors come from a human donor who received a COVID-19 vaccine.

CDR3 loop: CASSAWDRGTGELFF. The CDR3 DNA follows: TGTGCCAGCAGCGCTTGGGACAGGGGAACCGGGGAGCTGTTTTTT. This chain links TRBV9 with TRBJ2-2, with 10 bases fitting TRBD1. Germline V lookup: CDR1 SGDLS, CDR2 YYNGEE. V shed 3 bases, J shed 5 bases, and the junction held 4 bases outside the gene matches. The CDR3 is made up of 15 amino acids.

The chain has TRBV12-3 or TRBV12-4 and TRBJ1-1; D ambiguous. CDR3 length: 13 amino acids. Trimming took 3 bases from V and 6 from J, leaving 11 bases between them. CDR3 in amino acids: CASSLVAGPEAFF. The CDR3 DNA reads as TGTGCCAGCAGTTTGGTGGCCGGGCCTGAAGCTTTCTTT.

This clone was detected a few times. The chain is built from TRBV7-9 and TRBJ2-3, with 7 bases that match TRBD2. Germline V gene sequence: CDR1 SEHNR, CDR2 FQNEAQ (reference sequence). The CDR3 has 17 amino acids. The J segment lost 0 bases and the V segment lost 5 bases, leaving 11 bases of the junction unmatched. Here the CDR3 DNA reads TGTGCCAGCAGCCCCCGGGCGGCTAGCGGTAGCACAGATACGCAGTATTTT. It specifies CASSPRAASGSTDTQYF. Using reference TRBV7-9 and TRBJ2-3 for the parts outside the CDR3, the full variable domain is DTGVSQNPRHKITKRGQNVTFRCDPISEHNRLYWYRQTLGQGPEFLTYFQNEAQLEKSRLLSDRFSAERPKGSFSTLEIQRTEQGDSAMYLCASSPRAASGSTDTQYFGPGTRLTVL.

The chain joins TRBV9 to TRBJ1-3; 7 bases fit TRBD1. The germline gives CDR1 SGDLS, CDR2 YYNGEE. The length of the CDR3 is 14 residues. The ends lost 8 bases at V and 0 bases at J; junction bases unmatched: 5. CDR3 amino acids: CASRGTASGNTIYF. CDR3 DNA: TGTGCCAGTCGGGGGACAGCCTCTGGAAACACCATATATTTT.

V is TRBV6-6 and J is TRBJ2-3, with 7 bases identical to TRBD1. The V segment lost 10 bases and the J segment 4 bases; nucleotides outside the gene matches: 11. The CDR3 covers 14 residues. Per germline, CDR1 MNHNY and CDR2 SVGAGI (reference sequence). CDR3 protein: CAITRGQPPDTQYF. The DNA of the CDR3 is TGTGCCATCACGAGGGGGCAACCCCCAGATACGCAGTATTTT.

Comments on this clone: Within the sample, other DNA sequences also encode this same CDR3. This rearrangement joins TRBV24-1 to TRBJ2-2; tentatively, D is TRBD1 (5 bases). CDR3 length equals 14 residues. Deletions cut 3 bases from V and 5 bases from J, with 9 bases between. Germline V CDR1 and CDR2: KGHDR, SFDVKD. The CDR3 sequence is CATSDPRGTGELFF. The CDR3 DNA follows: TGTGCCACCAGTGATCCTAGGGGTACCGGGGAGCTGTTTTTT.

The rearrangement joins TRBV7-2 to TRBJ1-1; unclear D gene. Germline loops: CDR1 SGHTA, CDR2 FQGNSA. This CDR3 region has 14 residues. V lost 5 bases to trimming and J lost 6 bases, with 16 bases between them. In DNA form, the CDR3 reads TGTGCCAGCAGCCCCATAGACCGCGTCCCTGAAGCTTTCTTT. Residues: CASSPIDRVPEAFF. Variable domain in full (rest from reference TRBV7-2 and TRBJ1-1): GAGVSQSPSNKVTEKGKDVELRCDPISGHTALYWYRQSLGQGLEFLIYFQGNSAPDKSGLPSDRFSAERTGGSVSTLTIQRTQQEDSAVYLCASSPIDRVPEAFFGQGTRLTVV.

The CDR3 DNA reads as TGTGCCAGCAGTCGAGATGCCGGGATAACAAATCAGCCCCAGCATTTT. This gives the protein CASSRDAGITNQPQHF. The chain couples TRBV6-6 to TRBJ1-5; D ambiguous. CDR3 length: 16 amino acids. Deletions cut 5 bases from V and 4 bases from J, with 18 bases between. The germline V gene has CDR1 MNHNY and CDR2 SVGAGI (reference sequence).

The chain carries TRBV3-1 (or the pseudogene TRBV3-2) and TRBJ2-4; 9 nucleotides agree with TRBD2. The CDR3 covers 13 residues. Germline-derived CDR1 and CDR2 are LGHDT and YNNKEL (reference sequence). Trimming at V came to 4 bases and at J to 6 bases, leaving 1 base not matched to a gene. The CDR3 sequence is CASSLSGGNIQYF. The CDR3 bases are TGTGCCAGCAGCCTTAGCGGGGGAAACATTCAGTACTTC.

This clone was found a few times. V usage is TRBV24-1 and J usage is TRBJ2-1; D assignment may be TRBD1 or TRBD2 (5 bases each). This CDR3 spans 15 amino acids. Trimming removed 5 bases at V and 4 bases at J, with 14 bases between. CDR1 is KGHDR, CDR2 SFDVKD, per germline. This CDR3 is CATSAARDLYNEQFF. The CDR3, as DNA: TGTGCCACCAGTGCTGCCAGGGACCTATACAATGAGCAGTTCTTC.

The chain recombines TRBV11-2 with TRBJ2-1; 14 positions agree with TRBD2. With V trimmed by 4 bases and J by 0 bases, 8 bases remained unmatched. CDR1 SGHAT and CDR2 FQNNGV come from the germline V gene. The CDR3 is 19 amino acids. CDR3 region: CASSSGAGTSGSSYNEQFF. The CDR3 coding sequence is TGTGCCAGCAGCTCGGGCGCGGGGACTAGCGGGAGCTCCTACAATGAGCAGTTCTTC.

The rearrangement links TRBV6-2 or TRBV6-3 to TRBJ2-3; possibly TRBD1 for D (6 bases). The CDR3 runs to 14 residues. The germline V gene has CDR1 MNHEY and CDR2 SVGEGT. The germline V and J ends were trimmed by 5 bases and 4 bases, with 13 bases remaining between them. This CDR3 reads CASSTSNRADTQYF. The CDR3 nucleotides read TGTGCCAGCAGTACCTCTAACAGGGCAGATACGCAGTATTTT.

The J gene is TRBJ1-2, the V gene TRBV30; 8 nucleotides match TRBD1. Germline V CDR1 and CDR2: GTSNPN, SVGIG (reference sequence). This CDR3 is 13 amino acids long. After removal of 5 bases from V and 4 bases from J, the junction contained 6 bases not matched to a gene. The CDR3 region is CAWETGQGYGYTF. CDR3 in DNA: TGTGCCTGGGAAACCGGACAGGGCTATGGCTACACCTTC.

This clone was observed a handful of times. This chain joins TRBV2 and TRBJ2-3; tentative D call: TRBD2 (5 bases). Between the trimmed V and J ends, which lost 6 bases and 4 bases, there was a span of 14 bases. CDR3 length equals 14 residues. Looked up from germline, CDR1 is SNHLY and CDR2 is FYNNEI. CDR3 residues: CASRGTRESDTQYF. DNA for the CDR3: TGTGCCAGCAGGGGAACTAGGGAGTCAGATACGCAGTATTTT.

The chain joins TRBV11-2 to TRBJ2-7, with a tentative D call TRBD2 (6 bases). V lost 1 base and J 4 bases, leaving 14 bases between the germline ends. The germline V gene encodes CDR1 SGHAT and CDR2 FQNNGV. The CDR3 has 15 residues. In DNA, the CDR3 is TGTGCCAGCAGCTTAGCAGGGCCGGGGGTATACGAGCAGTACGTC. It codes for CASSLAGPGVYEQYV.

This rearrangement joins TRBV2 to TRBJ2-1; D may be TRBD1 (6 bases). Trimming stripped 6 bases from V and 1 base from J, with 13 bases between. The length of the CDR3 is 15 residues. Germline lookup yields CDR1 SNHLY and CDR2 FYNNEI. CDR3 loop: CASSRGGRSYNEQFF. The CDR3 DNA reads TGTGCCAGCAGCCGAGGGGGTCGGTCCTACAATGAGCAGTTCTTC.

This rearrangement joins TRBV11-1 to TRBJ1-1, with D hard to call. Between the trimmed V and J ends, which lost 1 base and 1 base, there was a span of 7 bases. Germline V CDR1 and CDR2: SGHAT, FQDESV (reference sequence). The CDR3 is 14 amino acids. This CDR3 reads CASSLELGNTEAFF. The CDR3 DNA reads as TGTGCCAGCAGCTTAGAGCTCGGGAACACTGAAGCTTTCTTT.

The chain is built from TRBV30 and TRBJ1-1; no clear D. V lost 4 bases, J lost 1 base, and 10 bases lay in between. Germline V CDR1 and CDR2: GTSNPN, SVGIG (reference sequence). This CDR3 contains 13 residues. The CDR3 here is CAWIPGRNTEAFF. CDR3 in DNA: TGTGCCTGGATCCCCGGCAGGAACACTGAAGCTTTCTTT.

For this clone: This same CDR3 is encoded by further DNA sequences in the sample. The chain employs TRBV5-1 and TRBJ2-3; no definite D call. CDR3 size: 14 residues. V was pared by 2 bases and J by 2 bases, with 9 bases between. The V gene's germline CDR1 is SGHRS and CDR2 YFSETQ. The CDR3, as DNA: TGCGCCAGCAGCTTTGGGCAGAACACAGATACGCAGTATTTT. Residues: CASSFGQNTDTQYF.